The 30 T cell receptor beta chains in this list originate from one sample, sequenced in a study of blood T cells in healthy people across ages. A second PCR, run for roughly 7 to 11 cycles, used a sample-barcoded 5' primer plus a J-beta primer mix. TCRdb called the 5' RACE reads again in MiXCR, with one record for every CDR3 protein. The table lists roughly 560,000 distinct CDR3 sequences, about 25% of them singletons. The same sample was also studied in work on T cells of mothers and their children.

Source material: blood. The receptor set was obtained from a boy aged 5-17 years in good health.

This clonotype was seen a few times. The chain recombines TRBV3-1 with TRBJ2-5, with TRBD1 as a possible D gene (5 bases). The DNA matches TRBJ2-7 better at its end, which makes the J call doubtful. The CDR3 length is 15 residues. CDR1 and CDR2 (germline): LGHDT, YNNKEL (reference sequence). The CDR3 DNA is TGTGCCAGCAGCCGAGCGACAGATGCAACCTACGAGCAGTACTTC. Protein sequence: CASSRATDATYEQYF.

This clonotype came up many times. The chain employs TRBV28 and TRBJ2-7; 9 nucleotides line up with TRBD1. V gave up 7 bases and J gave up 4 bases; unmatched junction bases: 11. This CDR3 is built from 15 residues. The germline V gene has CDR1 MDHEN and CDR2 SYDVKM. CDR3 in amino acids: CASIPDRGGLYEQYF. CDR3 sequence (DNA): TGTGCCAGCATTCCTGACAGGGGGGGTCTATACGAGCAGTACTTC.

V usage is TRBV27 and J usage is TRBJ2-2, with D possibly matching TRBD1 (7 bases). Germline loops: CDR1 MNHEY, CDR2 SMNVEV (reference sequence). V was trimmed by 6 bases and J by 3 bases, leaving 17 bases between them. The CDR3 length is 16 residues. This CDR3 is CASRRSRGADTGELFF. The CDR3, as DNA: TGTGCCAGCAGGCGAAGCAGGGGGGCGGACACCGGGGAGCTGTTTTTT.

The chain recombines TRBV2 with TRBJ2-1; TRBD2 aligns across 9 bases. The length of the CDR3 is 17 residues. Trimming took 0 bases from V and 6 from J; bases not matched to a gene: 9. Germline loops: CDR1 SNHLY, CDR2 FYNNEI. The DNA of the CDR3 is TGTGCCAGCAGTGAAGCTGGGGCCGGGACTAGCTTCAATGAGCAGTTCTTC. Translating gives CASSEAGAGTSFNEQFF.

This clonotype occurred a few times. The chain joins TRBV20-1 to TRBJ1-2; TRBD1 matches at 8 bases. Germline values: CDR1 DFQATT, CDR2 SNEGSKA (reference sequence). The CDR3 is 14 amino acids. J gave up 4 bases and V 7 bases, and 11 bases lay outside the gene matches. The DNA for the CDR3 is TGCAGTGGGGAAAAGACAGGGGTCGCCTATGGCTACACCTTC. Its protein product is CSGEKTGVAYGYTF.

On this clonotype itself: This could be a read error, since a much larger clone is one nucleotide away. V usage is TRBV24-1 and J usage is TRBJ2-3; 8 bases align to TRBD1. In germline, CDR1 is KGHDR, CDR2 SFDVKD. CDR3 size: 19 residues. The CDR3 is CATSEPPVQGAEGTGTQYF. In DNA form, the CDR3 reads TGTGCCACCAGTGAGCCTCCTGTTCAGGGGGCGGAGGGCACAGGTACGCAGTATTTT.

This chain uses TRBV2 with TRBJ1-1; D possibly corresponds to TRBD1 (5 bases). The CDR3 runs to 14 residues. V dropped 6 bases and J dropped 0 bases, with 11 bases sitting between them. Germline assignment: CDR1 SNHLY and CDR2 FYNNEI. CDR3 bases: TGTGCCAGCAGCCAGACAGATTTGAACACTGAAGCTTTCTTT. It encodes CASSQTDLNTEAFF.

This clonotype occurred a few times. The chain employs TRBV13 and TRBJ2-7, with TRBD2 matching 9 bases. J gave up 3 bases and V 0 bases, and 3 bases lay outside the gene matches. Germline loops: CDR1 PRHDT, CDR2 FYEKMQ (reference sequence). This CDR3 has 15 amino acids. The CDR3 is CASSLGAGGHYEQYF. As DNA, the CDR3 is TGTGCCAGCAGCTTAGGAGCGGGAGGCCACTACGAGCAGTACTTC.

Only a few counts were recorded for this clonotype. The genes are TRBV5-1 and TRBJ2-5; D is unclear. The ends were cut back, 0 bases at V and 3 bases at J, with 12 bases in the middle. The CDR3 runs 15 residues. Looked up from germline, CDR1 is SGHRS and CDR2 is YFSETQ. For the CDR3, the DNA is TGCGCCAGCAGCTTGGGAGGAAGAAGGGAAGAGACCCAGTACTTC. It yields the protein CASSLGGRREETQYF.

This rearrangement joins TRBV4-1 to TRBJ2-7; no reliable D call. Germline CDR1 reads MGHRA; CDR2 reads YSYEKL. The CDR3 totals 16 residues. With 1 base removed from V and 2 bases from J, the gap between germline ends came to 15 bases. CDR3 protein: CASSQGRSASTYEQYF. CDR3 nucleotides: TGCGCCAGCAGCCAAGGCAGGAGTGCCTCAACCTACGAGCAGTACTTC.

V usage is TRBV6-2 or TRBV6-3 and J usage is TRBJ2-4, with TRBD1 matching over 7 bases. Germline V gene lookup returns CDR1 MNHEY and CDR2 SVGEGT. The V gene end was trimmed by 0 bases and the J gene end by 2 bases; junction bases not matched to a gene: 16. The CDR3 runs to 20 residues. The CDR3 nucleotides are TGTGCCAGCAGTTACTCGAGAACCACGGGACAGAGCCTAACCAAAAACATTCAGTACTTC. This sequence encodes CASSYSRTTGQSLTKNIQYF.

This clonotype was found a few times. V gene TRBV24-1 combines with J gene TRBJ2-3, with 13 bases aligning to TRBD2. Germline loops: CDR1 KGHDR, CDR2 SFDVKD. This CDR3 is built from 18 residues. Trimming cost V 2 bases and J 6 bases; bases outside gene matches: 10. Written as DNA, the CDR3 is TGTGCCACCAGTGATTCCCCACTACTAGCGGGGGGGACCGATACGCAGTATTTT. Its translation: CATSDSPLLAGGTDTQYF.

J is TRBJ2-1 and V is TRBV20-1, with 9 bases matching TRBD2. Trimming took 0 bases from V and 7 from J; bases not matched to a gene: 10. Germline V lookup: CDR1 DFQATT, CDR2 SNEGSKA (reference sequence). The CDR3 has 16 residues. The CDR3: CSAREVAGVVENEQFF. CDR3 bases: TGCAGTGCTAGAGAGGTAGCGGGAGTGGTGGAAAATGAGCAGTTCTTC.

In DNA form, the CDR3 reads TGCAGCGTTGAAGGGGGGCCGGCCAACAATGAGCAGTTCTTC. This codes for CSVEGGPANNEQFF. V is TRBV29-1 and J is TRBJ2-5, with D tentatively TRBD1 (6 bases). The J call may be incorrect, as the DNA end agrees better with TRBJ2-1. Germline lookup yields CDR1 SQVTM and CDR2 ANQGSEA. This CDR3 region has 14 residues.

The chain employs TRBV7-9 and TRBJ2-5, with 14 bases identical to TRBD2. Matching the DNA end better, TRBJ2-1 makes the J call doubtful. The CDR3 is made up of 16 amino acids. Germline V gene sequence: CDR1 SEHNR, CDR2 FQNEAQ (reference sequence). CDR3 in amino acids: CASTKRGLAGAAEQFF. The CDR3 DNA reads TGTGCCAGCACCAAAAGGGGACTAGCGGGAGCCGCTGAGCAGTTCTTC.

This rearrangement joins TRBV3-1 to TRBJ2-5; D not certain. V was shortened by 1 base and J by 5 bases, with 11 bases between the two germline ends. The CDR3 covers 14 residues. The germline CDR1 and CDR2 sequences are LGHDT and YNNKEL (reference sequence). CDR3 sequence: CASSQGLMGETQYF. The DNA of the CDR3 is TGTGCCAGCAGCCAAGGCCTGATGGGGGAGACCCAGTACTTC.

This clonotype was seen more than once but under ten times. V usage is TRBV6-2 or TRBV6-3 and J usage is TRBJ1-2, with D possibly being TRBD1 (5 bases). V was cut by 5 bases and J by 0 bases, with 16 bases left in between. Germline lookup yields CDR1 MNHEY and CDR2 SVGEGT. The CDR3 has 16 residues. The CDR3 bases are TGTGCCAGCAGTACCGGGACTGACTCAGCTAACTATGGCTACACCTTC. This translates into CASSTGTDSANYGYTF.

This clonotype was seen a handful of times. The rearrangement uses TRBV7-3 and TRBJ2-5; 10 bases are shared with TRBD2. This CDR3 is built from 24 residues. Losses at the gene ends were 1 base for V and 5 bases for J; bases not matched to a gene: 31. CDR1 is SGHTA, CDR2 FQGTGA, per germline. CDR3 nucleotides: TGTGCCAGCAGCTTAAGTGGCGAAAGCGGGAGGGAGGTCATAACGGATCGGTGGCATGAGACCCAGTACTTC. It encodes CASSLSGESGREVITDRWHETQYF.

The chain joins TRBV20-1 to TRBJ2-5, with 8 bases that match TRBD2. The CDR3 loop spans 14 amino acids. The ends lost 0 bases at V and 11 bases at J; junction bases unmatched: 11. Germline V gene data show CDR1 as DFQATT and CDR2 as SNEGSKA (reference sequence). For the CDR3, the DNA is TGCAGTGCTAGAGAACCCTTAGCGGGACTAGAGCAGTACTTC. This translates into CSAREPLAGLEQYF.

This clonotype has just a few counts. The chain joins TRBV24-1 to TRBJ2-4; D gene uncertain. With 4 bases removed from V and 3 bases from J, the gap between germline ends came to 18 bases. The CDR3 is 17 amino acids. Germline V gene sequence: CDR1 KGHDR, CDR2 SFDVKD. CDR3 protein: CATSDPTSGDGKNIQYF. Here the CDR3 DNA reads TGTGCCACCAGTGACCCCACCTCTGGTGACGGCAAAAACATTCAGTACTTC.

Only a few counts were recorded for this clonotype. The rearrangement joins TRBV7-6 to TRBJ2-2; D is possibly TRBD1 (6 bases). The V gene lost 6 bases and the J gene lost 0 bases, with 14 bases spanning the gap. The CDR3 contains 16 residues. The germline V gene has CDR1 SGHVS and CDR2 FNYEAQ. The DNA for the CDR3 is TGTGCCAGCAGTTCAGGGGCAGGCCCGAACACCGGGGAGCTGTTTTTT. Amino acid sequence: CASSSGAGPNTGELFF.

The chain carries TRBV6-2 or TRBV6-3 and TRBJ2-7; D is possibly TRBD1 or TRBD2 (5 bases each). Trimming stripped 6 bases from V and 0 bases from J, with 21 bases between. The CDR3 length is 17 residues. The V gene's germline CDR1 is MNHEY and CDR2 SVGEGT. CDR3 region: CASSPKTQGANSYEQYF. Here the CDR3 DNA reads TGTGCCAGCAGCCCGAAGACTCAGGGAGCGAACTCCTACGAGCAGTACTTC.

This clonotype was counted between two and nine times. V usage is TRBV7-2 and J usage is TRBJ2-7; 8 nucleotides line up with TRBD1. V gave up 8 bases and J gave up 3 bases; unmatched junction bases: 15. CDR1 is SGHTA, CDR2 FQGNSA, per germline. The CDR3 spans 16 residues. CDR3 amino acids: CASEGLSRTGYYEQYF. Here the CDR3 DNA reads TGTGCCAGCGAAGGGTTGAGTCGGACAGGGTACTACGAGCAGTACTTC.

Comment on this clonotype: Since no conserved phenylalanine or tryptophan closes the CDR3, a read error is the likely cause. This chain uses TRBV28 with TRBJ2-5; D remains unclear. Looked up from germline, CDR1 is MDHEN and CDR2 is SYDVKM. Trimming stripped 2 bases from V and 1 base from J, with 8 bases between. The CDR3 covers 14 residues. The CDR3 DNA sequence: TGTGCCAGCAGTTTAATCGGAAGCCAAGAGACCCAGTACTTA. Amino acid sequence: CASSLIGSQETQYL.

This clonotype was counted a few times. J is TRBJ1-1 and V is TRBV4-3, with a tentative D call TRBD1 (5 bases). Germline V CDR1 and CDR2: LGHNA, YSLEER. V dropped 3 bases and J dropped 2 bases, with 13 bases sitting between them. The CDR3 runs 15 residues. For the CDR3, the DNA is TGCGCCAGCAGCCACATCGGACAACAAAACACTGAAGCTTTCTTT. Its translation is CASSHIGQQNTEAFF.

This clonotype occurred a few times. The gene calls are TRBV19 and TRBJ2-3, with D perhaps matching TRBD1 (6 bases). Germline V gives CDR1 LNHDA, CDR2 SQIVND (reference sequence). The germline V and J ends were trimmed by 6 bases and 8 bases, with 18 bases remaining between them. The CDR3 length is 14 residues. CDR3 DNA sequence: TGTGCCAGTAGCCCACTAGGGGGTTTAGGTACGCAGTATTTT. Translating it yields CASSPLGGLGTQYF.

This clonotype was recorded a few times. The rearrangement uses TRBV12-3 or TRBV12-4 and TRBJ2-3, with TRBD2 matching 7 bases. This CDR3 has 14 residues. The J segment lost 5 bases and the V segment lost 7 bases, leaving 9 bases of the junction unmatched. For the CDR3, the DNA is TGTGCCAGCACCCTGTCCCTAGCGGTAGATACGCAGTATTTT. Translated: CASTLSLAVDTQYF.

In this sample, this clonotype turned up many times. CDR3 nucleotides: TGCAGCGTTGGGGGACAGGCCATTGAGACCCAGTACTTC. Translating gives CSVGGQAIETQYF. The V and J genes are TRBV29-1 and TRBJ2-5; 8 positions match TRBD1. The trim removed 4 bases at V and 5 bases at J, leaving 6 bases unmatched. The V gene's germline CDR1 is SQVTM and CDR2 ANQGSEA. The CDR3 is 13 amino acids. Complete variable domain (other parts from reference TRBV29-1 and TRBJ2-5): SAVISQKPSRDICQRGTSLTIQCQVDSQVTMMFWYRQQPGQSLTLIATANQGSEATYESGFVIDKFPISRPNLTFSTLTVSNMSPEDSSIYLCSVGGQAIETQYFGPGTRLLVL.

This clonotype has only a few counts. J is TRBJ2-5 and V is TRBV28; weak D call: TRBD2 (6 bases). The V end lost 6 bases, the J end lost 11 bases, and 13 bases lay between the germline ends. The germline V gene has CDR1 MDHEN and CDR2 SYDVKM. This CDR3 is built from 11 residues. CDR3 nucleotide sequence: TGTGCCAGCAGCCCTTCGGGAGTGCAGTACTTC. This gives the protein CASSPSGVQYF.

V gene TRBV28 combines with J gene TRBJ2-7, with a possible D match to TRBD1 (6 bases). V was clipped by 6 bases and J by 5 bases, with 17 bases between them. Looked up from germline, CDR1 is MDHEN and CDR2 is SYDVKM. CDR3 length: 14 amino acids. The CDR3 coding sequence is TGTGCCAGCAGGGTGACAGGAGGAGCCGACGAGCAGTACTTC. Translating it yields CASRVTGGADEQYF.